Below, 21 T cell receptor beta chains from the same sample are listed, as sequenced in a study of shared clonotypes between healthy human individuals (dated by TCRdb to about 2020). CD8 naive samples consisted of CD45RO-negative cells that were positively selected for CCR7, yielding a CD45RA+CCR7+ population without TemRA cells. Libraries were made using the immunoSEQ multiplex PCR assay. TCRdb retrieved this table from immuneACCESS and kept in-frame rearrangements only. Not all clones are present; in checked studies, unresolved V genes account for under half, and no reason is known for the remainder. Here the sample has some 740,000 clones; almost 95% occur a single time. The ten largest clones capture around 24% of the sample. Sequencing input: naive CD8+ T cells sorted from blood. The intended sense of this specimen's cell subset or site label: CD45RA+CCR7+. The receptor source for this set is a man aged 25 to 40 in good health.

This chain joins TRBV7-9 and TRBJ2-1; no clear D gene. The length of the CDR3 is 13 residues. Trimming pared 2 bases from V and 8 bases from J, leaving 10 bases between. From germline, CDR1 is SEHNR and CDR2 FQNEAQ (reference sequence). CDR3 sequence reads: CASSLSASDEQFF. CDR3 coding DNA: TGTGCCAGCAGCTTAAGCGCGTCAGATGAGCAGTTCTTC.

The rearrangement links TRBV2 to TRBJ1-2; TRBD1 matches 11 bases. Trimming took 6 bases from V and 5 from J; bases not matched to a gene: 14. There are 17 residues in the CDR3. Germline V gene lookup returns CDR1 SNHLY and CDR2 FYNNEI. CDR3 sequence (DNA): TGTGCCAGCAGGCATTCCGGGACAGGGGGTTGGAGGTATGGCTACACCTTC. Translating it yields CASRHSGTGGWRYGYTF.

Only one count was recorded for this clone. The CDR3 here is CASSLRDGNSYNEQFF. The CDR3 DNA sequence: TGTGCCAGCAGCTTGAGGGACGGTAACTCCTACAATGAGCAGTTCTTC. The gene calls are TRBV7-9 and TRBJ2-1; D is perhaps TRBD1 or TRBD2 (5 bases each). V gave up 3 bases and J gave up 0 bases, with 12 bases separating them. The length of the CDR3 is 16 residues. From germline, CDR1 is SEHNR and CDR2 FQNEAQ (reference sequence).

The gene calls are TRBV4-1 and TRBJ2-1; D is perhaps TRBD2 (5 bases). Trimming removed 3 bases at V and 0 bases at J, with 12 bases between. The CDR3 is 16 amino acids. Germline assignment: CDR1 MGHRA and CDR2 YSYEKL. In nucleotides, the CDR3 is TGCGCCAGCAGCCAGCAACCCGGGGACTCCTACAATGAGCAGTTCTTC. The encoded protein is CASSQQPGDSYNEQFF.

CDR3 protein: CASTKDHGGYNEQFF. The CDR3 nucleotides are TGTGCCAGTACCAAGGACCACGGGGGGTACAATGAGCAGTTCTTC. The chain uses TRBV19 and TRBJ2-1; 7 bases line up with TRBD2. Germline lookup yields CDR1 LNHDA and CDR2 SQIVND (reference sequence). This CDR3 is 15 amino acids long. V dropped 7 bases and J dropped 4; count of bases not matched to a gene: 10.

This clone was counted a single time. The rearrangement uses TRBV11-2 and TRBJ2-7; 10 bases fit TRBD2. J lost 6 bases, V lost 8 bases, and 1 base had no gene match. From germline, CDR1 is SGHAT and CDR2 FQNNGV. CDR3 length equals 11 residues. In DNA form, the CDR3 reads TGTGCCAGCCAGCGGGAGGGCGAGCAGTACTTC. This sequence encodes CASQREGEQYF.

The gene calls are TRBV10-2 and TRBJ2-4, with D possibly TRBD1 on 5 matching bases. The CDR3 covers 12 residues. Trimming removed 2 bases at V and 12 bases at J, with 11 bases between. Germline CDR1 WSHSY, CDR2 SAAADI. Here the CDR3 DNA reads TGCGCCAGCAGTGAGAGGACAACCGATCAGTACTTC. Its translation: CASSERTTDQYF.

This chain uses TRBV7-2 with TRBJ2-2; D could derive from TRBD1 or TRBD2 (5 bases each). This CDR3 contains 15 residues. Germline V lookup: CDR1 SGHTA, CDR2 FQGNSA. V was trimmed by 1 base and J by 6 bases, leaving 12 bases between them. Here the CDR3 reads CASSLVLGRAGELFF. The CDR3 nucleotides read TGTGCCAGCAGCTTAGTACTGGGACGCGCCGGGGAGCTGTTTTTT. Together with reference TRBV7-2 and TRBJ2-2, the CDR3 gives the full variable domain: GAGVSQSPSNKVTEKGKDVELRCDPISGHTALYWYRQSLGQGLEFLIYFQGNSAPDKSGLPSDRFSAERTGGSVSTLTIQRTQQEDSAVYLCASSLVLGRAGELFFGEGSRLTVL.

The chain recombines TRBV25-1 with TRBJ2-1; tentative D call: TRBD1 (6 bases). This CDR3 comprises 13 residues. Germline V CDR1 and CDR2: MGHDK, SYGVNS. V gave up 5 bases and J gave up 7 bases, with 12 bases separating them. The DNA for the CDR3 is TGTGCCAGCAGTACAGGGATAGAAAATGAGCAGTTCTTC. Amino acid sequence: CASSTGIENEQFF.

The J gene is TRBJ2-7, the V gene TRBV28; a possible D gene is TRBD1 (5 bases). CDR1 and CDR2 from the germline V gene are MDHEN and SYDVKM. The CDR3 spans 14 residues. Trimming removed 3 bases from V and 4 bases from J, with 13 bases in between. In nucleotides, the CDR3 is TGTGCCAGCAGTTTGGGGCTGCGGAGATACGAGCAGTACTTC. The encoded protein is CASSLGLRRYEQYF.

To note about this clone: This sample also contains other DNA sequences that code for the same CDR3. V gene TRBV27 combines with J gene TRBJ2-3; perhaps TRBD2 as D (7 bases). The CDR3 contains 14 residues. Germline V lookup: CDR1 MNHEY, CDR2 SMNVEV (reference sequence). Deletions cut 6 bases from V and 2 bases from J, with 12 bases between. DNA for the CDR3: TGTGCCAGCAGCCCGGGGGGCCCCACAGATACGCAGTATTTT. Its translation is CASSPGGPTDTQYF.

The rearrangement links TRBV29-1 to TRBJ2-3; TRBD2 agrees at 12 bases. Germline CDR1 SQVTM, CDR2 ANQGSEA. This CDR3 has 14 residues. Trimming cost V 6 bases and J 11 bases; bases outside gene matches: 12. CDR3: CSVVGLAGASGQYF. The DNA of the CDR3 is TGCAGCGTGGTGGGACTAGCGGGTGCCTCGGGGCAGTATTTT.

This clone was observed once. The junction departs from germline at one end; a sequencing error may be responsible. The CDR3 DNA reads as TGTGCCAGCAGCCTAGCAGGGGGGGCGGAACTGTTTTTT. Its protein product is CASSLAGGAELFF. The chain has TRBV7-9 and TRBJ1-4, with 7 nucleotides matching TRBD1. The germline gives CDR1 SEHNR, CDR2 FQNEAQ (reference sequence). The CDR3 has 13 amino acids.

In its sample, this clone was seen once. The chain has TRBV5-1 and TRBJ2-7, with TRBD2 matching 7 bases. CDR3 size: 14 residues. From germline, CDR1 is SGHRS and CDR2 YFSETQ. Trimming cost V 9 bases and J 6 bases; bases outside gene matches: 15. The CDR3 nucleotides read TGCGCCACCCAGACTAGCCCCCTTGATAGCGAGCAGTACTTC. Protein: CATQTSPLDSEQYF.

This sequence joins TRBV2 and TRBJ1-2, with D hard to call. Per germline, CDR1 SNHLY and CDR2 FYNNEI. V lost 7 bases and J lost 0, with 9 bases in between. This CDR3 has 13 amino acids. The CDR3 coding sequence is TGTGCCAGCAACGGACGGACTAACTATGGCTACACCTTC. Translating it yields CASNGRTNYGYTF.

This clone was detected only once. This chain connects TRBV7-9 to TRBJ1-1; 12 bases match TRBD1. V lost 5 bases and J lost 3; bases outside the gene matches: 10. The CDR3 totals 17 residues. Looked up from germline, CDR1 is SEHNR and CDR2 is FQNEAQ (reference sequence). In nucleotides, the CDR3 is TGTGCCAGCAGCCCTAGAGCGGGACAGGGGGCCTACACTGAAGCTTTCTTT. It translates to CASSPRAGQGAYTEAFF. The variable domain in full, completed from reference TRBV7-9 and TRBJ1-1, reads DTGVSQNPRHKITKRGQNVTFRCDPISEHNRLYWYRQTLGQGPEFLTYFQNEAQLEKSRLLSDRFSAERPKGSFSTLEIQRTEQGDSAMYLCASSPRAGQGAYTEAFFGQGTRLTVV.

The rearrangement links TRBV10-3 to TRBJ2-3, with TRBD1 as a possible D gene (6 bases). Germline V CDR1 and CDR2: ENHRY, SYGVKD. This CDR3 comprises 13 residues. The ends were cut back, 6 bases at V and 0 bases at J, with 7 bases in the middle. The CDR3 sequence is CAIRDRSTDTQYF. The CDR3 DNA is TGTGCCATCAGAGACAGGAGCACAGATACGCAGTATTTT.

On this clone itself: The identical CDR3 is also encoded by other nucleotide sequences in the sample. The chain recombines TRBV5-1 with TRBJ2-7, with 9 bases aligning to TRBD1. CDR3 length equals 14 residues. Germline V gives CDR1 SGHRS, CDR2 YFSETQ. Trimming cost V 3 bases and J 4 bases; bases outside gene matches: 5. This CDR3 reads CASSYGTGSYEQYF. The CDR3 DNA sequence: TGCGCCAGCAGCTACGGGACAGGGAGTTACGAGCAGTACTTC.

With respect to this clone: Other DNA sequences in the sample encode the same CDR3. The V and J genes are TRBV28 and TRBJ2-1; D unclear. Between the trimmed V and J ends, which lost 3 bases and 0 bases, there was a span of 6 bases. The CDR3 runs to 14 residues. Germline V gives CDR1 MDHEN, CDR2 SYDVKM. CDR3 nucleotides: TGTGCCAGCAGTTTGGGCGGCTCCTACAATGAGCAGTTCTTC. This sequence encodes CASSLGGSYNEQFF.

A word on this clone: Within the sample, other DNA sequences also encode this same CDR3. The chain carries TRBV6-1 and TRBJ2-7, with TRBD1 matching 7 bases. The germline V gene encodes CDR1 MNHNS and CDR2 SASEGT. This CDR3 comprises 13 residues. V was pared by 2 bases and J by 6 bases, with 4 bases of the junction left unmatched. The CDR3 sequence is CASSETGAGEQYF. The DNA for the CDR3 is TGTGCCAGCAGTGAAACAGGGGCGGGCGAGCAGTACTTC.

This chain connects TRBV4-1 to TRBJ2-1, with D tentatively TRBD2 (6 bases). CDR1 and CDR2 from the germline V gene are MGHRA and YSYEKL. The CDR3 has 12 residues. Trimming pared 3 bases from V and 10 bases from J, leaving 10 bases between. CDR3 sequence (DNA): TGCGCCAGCAGCCATGACGGACTAGAGCAGTTCTTC. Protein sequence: CASSHDGLEQFF.